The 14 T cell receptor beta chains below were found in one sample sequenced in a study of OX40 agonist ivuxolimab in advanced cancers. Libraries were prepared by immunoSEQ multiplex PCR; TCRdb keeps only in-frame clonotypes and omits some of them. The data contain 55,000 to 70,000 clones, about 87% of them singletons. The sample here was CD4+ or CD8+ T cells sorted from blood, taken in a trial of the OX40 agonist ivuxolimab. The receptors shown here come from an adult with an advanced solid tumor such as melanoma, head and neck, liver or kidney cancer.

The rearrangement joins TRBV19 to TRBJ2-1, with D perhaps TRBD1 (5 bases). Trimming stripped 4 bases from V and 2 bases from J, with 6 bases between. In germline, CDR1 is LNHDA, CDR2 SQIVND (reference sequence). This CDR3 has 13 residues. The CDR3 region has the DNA TGTGCCAGTAGTAAGACAGCCTACAATGAGCAGTTCTTC. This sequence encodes CASSKTAYNEQFF.

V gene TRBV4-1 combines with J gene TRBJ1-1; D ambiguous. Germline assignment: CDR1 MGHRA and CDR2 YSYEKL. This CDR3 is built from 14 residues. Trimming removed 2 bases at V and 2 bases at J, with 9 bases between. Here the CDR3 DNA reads TGCGCCAGCAGCCAAACACACGACAACACTGAAGCTTTCTTT. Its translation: CASSQTHDNTEAFF.

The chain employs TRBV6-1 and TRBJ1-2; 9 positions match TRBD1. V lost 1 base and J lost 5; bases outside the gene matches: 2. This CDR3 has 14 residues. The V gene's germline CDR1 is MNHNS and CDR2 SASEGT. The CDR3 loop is CASSEGTGAYGYTF. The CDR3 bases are TGTGCCAGCAGTGAAGGGACAGGGGCATATGGCTACACCTTC.

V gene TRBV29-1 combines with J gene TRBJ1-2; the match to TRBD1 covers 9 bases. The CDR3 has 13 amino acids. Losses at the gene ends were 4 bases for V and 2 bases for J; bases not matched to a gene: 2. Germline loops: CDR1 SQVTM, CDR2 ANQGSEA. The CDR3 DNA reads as TGCAGCGTTGGGGACAGGGAGAACTATGGCTACACCTTC. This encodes CSVGDRENYGYTF. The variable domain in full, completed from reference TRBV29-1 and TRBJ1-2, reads SAVISQKPSRDICQRGTSLTIQCQVDSQVTMMFWYRQQPGQSLTLIATANQGSEATYESGFVIDKFPISRPNLTFSTLTVSNMSPEDSSIYLCSVGDRENYGYTFGSGTRLTVV.

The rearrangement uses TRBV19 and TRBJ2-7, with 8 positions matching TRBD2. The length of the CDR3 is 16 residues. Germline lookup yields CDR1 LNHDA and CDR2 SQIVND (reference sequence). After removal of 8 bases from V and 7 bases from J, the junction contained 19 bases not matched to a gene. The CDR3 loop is CASHPGREEPSGEQYF. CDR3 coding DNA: TGTGCCAGTCACCCTGGGCGGGAGGAACCCTCAGGGGAGCAGTACTTC.

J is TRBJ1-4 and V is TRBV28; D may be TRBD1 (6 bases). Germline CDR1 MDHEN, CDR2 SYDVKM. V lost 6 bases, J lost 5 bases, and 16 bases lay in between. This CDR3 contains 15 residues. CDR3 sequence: CASRSSGAGNEKLFF. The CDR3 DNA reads TGTGCCAGCAGGTCTTCGGGGGCGGGGAATGAAAAACTGTTTTTT. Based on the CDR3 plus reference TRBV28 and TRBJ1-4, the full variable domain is DVKVTQSSRYLVKRTGEKVFLECVQDMDHENMFWYRQDPGLGLRLIYFSYDVKMKEKGDIPEGYSVSREKKERFSLILESASTNQTSMYLCASRSSGAGNEKLFFGSGTQLSVL.

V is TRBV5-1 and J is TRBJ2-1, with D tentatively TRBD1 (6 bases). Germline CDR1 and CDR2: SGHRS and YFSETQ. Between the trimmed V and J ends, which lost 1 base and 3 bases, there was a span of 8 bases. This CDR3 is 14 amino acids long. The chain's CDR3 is CASSLRGYYNEQFF. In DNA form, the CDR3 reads TGCGCCAGCAGCTTGAGGGGGTACTACAATGAGCAGTTCTTC.

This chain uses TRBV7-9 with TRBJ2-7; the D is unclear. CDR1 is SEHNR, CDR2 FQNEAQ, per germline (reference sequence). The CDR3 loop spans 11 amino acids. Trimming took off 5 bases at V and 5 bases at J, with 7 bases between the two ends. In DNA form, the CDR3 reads TGTGCCAGCAGCCTTATGGACGAGCAGTACTTC. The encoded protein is CASSLMDEQYF.

CDR3 nucleotides: TGTGCCAGCAGTCCCCTCTACCCGACTCCAGAGACCCAGTACTTC. It translates to CASSPLYPTPETQYF. This chain connects TRBV28 to TRBJ2-5; D is ambiguous. Trimming removed 5 bases from V and 4 bases from J, with 17 bases in between. The CDR3 sequence is 15 residues long. Looked up from germline, CDR1 is MDHEN and CDR2 is SYDVKM.

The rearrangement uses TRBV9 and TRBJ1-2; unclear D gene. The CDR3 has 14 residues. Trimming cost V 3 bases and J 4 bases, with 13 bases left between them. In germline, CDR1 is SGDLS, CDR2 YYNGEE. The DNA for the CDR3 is TGTGCCAGCAGCGCCACCGTTAATCCCTATGGCTACACCTTC. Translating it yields CASSATVNPYGYTF.

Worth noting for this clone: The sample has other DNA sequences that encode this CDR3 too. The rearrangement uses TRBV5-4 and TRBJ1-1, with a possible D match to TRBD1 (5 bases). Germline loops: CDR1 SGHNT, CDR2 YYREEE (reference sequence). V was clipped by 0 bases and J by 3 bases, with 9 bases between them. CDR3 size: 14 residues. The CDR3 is CASSLALGDTEAFF. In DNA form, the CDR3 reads TGTGCCAGCAGCTTGGCTCTGGGGGACACTGAAGCTTTCTTT.

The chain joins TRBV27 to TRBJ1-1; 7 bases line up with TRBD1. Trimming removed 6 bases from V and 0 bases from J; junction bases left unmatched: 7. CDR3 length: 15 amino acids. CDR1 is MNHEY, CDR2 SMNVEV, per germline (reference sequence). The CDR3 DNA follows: TGTGCCAGCAGACCGGGACAGCTCATGAACACTGAAGCTTTCTTT. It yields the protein CASRPGQLMNTEAFF.

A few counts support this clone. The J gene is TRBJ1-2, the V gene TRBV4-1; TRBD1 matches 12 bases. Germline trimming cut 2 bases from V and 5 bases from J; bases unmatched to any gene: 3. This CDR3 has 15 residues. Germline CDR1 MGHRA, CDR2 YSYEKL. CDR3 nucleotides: TGCGCCAGCAGCCAATCGGGACAGGGGGCGTATGGCTACACCTTC. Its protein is CASSQSGQGAYGYTF.

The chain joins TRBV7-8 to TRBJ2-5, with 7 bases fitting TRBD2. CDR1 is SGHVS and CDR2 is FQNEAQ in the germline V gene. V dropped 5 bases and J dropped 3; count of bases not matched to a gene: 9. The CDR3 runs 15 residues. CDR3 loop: CASSLDVAGEETQYF. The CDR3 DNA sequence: TGTGCCAGCAGCCTCGACGTTGCGGGAGAAGAGACCCAGTACTTC.